What follows describes a single T cell receptor (beta chain). Its antigen is currently unknown. V lost 2 bases to trimming and J lost 1 base, with 8 bases between them. The germline V gene encodes CDR1 MNHEY and CDR2 SMNVEV (reference sequence). This CDR3 has 14 residues. This specimen comes from a study of T cell repertoires in cytomegalovirus infection. About the study: Public TCR beta signatures were indicative of both CMV infection and a matching HLA type. Findings and caveats of the study: The ex vivo response was dominated by HLA-C-restricted CMV-specific TCR beta clonotypes. Cumulative public TCR beta family frequency identified carriers of CMV plus the relevant HLA.

TCRdb re-derived calls from the reads in MiXCR, one entry per CDR3 protein. The sample has approximately 990,000 distinct CDR3 sequences, around 30% seen once; the top ten hold more than 12%. The material sequenced was cultured CD8+ T cells from PBMCs, taken from culture after CMV antigen stimulation. V gene TRBV27 combines with J gene TRBJ1-1; D is ambiguous. This receptor was identified in a human donor in good health (CMV status not recorded). Some clones in this sample may be carry-over from other donors' samples. CDR3 in DNA: TGTGCCAGCAGTTTAAATCAGAGGAACACTGAAGCTTTCTTT. As protein: CASSLNQRNTEAFF.